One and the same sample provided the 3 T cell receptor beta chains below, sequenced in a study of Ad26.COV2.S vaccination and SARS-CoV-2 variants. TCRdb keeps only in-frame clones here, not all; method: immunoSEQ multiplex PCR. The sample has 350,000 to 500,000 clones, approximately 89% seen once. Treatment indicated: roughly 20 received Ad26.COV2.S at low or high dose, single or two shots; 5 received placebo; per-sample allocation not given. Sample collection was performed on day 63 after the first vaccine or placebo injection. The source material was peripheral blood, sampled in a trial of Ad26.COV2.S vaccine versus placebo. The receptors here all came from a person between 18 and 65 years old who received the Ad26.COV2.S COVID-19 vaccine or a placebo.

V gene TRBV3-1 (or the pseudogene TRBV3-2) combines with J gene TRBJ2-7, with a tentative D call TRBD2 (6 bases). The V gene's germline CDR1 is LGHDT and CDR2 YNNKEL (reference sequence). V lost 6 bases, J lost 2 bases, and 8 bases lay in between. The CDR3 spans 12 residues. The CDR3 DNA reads TGTGCCAGCAGTGTAGCGGCCTACGAGCAGTACGTC. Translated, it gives CASSVAAYEQYV.

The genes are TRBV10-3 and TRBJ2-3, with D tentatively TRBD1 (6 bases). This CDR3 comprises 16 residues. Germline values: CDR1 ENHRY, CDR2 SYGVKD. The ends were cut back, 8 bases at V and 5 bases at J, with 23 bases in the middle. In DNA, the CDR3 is TGTGCCATCGCTTTACCGGGACACAATCAGGGAGATACGCAGTATTTT. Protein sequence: CAIALPGHNQGDTQYF.

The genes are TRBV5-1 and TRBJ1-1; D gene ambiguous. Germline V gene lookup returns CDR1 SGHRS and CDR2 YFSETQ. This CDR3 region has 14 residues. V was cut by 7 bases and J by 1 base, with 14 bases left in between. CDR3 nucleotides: TGCGCCAGCGGCGAACCCGGCGCGAACACTGAAGCTTTCTTT. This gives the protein CASGEPGANTEAFF.